Shown below are 20 T cell receptor beta chains from a single sample sequenced in a study of blood T cell repertoires in COVID-19. Data came from immunoSEQ multiplex PCR; TCRdb stores just in-frame clones and leaves some out. The data show approximately 15,000 clones, more than 65% seen once. Specimen: peripheral blood. The receptor source for this set is a human donor in a cohort sampled during active COVID-19.

There are a few counts of this clone. V usage is TRBV6-5 and J usage is TRBJ2-2, with 7 bases fitting TRBD1. V lost 7 bases and J lost 3; bases outside the gene matches: 8. This CDR3 is 15 amino acids long. Germline lookup yields CDR1 MNHEY and CDR2 SVGAGI. CDR3 in amino acids: CASMMGDSDTGELFF. The CDR3 DNA sequence: TGTGCCAGCATGATGGGGGACAGCGACACCGGGGAGCTGTTTTTT.

The rearrangement links TRBV5-4 to TRBJ2-7; D gene uncertain. Germline V gene lookup returns CDR1 SGHNT and CDR2 YYREEE (reference sequence). The ends were cut back, 2 bases at V and 0 bases at J, with 6 bases in the middle. The CDR3 is 13 residues long. The DNA of the CDR3 is TGTGCCAGCAGCTTAAGGAGCTCCTACGAGCAGTACTTC. This sequence encodes CASSLRSSYEQYF.

The chain joins TRBV10-3 to TRBJ2-1; 8 bases line up with TRBD2. Looked up from germline, CDR1 is ENHRY and CDR2 is SYGVKD. The CDR3 extends over 15 amino acids. Germline trimming cut 4 bases from V and 0 bases from J; bases unmatched to any gene: 2. CDR3 in DNA: TGTGCCATCAGTGTGAGCGGGAGCTCCTACAATGAGCAGTTCTTC. It encodes CAISVSGSSYNEQFF.

This chain uses TRBV7-2 with TRBJ1-1, with no clear D. This CDR3 has 14 amino acids. Trimming removed 5 bases at V and 1 base at J, with 11 bases between. Germline V lookup: CDR1 SGHTA, CDR2 FQGNSA. CDR3 sequence reads: CASSATVKNTEAFF. CDR3 bases: TGTGCCAGCAGCGCAACGGTGAAGAACACTGAAGCTTTCTTT.

V is TRBV19 and J is TRBJ1-1, with 8 bases identical to TRBD1. This CDR3 region has 12 residues. Germline V gene sequence: CDR1 LNHDA, CDR2 SQIVND (reference sequence). V trimming: 9 bases; J trimming: 1 base; junction bases outside the gene matches: 1. CDR3 nucleotides: TGTGCCAGCGGGACAGGGAACACTGAAGCTTTCTTT. Its translation: CASGTGNTEAFF.

This chain joins TRBV3-1 (or the pseudogene TRBV3-2) and TRBJ2-5, with TRBD2 matching over 9 bases. There are 18 residues in the CDR3. V shed 0 bases and J 4 bases; nucleotides not matched to a gene: 12. The germline gives CDR1 LGHDT, CDR2 YNNKEL (reference sequence). The chain's CDR3 is CASSQDALAGGPLETQYF. The CDR3, as DNA: TGTGCCAGCAGCCAAGATGCCCTGGCGGGAGGGCCGTTAGAGACCCAGTACTTC.

On this clone itself: Within the sample, other DNA sequences also encode this same CDR3. The rearrangement joins TRBV4-1 to TRBJ2-7, with D possibly matching TRBD1 (6 bases). CDR1 is MGHRA, CDR2 YSYEKL, per germline. V dropped 3 bases and J dropped 3 bases, with 15 bases sitting between them. CDR3 length: 15 amino acids. This chain's CDR3 is CASSQVPGQDYEQYF. In DNA form, the CDR3 reads TGCGCCAGCAGCCAGGTACCGGGACAAGACTACGAGCAGTACTTC.

The gene calls are TRBV28 and TRBJ1-5; no clear D gene. Trimming removed 5 bases from V and 2 bases from J, with 10 bases in between. The V gene's germline CDR1 is MDHEN and CDR2 SYDVKM. The CDR3 totals 14 residues. The CDR3 is CASSPQLGNQPQHF. The CDR3 DNA reads as TGTGCCAGCAGTCCACAGTTAGGCAATCAGCCCCAGCATTTT.

The chain carries TRBV11-2 and TRBJ2-4, with D perhaps TRBD2 (7 bases). Trimming removed 5 bases from V and 13 bases from J, with 18 bases in between. The CDR3 totals 13 residues. From germline, CDR1 is SGHAT and CDR2 FQNNGV. The CDR3 region is CASSPSLGGPQYF. The CDR3 DNA is TGTGCCAGCAGCCCCTCCCTCGGGGGGCCCCAGTACTTC.

The genes are TRBV4-1 and TRBJ2-1; 11 positions match TRBD2. This CDR3 contains 18 residues. Trimming removed 0 bases from V and 7 bases from J; junction bases left unmatched: 11. Germline CDR1 is MGHRA and CDR2 is YSYEKL. The CDR3 sequence is CASSQDEVQGLAENEQFF. CDR3 nucleotides: TGCGCCAGCAGCCAAGATGAAGTACAGGGACTAGCGGAGAATGAGCAGTTCTTC.

The gene calls are TRBV4-3 and TRBJ2-5, with no clear D. The CDR3 is 14 residues long. Germline V lookup: CDR1 LGHNA, CDR2 YSLEER. Trimming stripped 3 bases from V and 1 base from J, with 9 bases between. The CDR3 DNA sequence: TGCGCCAGCAGCCAGGGCCTCACCCAAGAGACCCAGTACTTC. Amino acids: CASSQGLTQETQYF.

The V gene is TRBV12-3 or TRBV12-4, the J gene TRBJ2-7, with D possibly TRBD1 on 6 matching bases. CDR3 size: 13 residues. V was cut by 4 bases and J by 3 bases, with 10 bases left in between. The CDR3 sequence: CASSSQGGYEQYF. CDR3 in DNA: TGTGCCAGCAGTTCACAGGGTGGCTACGAGCAGTACTTC.

The CDR3 loop reads CASSIDEDTGELFF. The CDR3 nucleotides read TGTGCCAGCAGCATTGACGAGGACACCGGGGAGCTGTTTTTT. This rearrangement joins TRBV28 to TRBJ2-2, with no clear D. In germline, CDR1 is MDHEN, CDR2 SYDVKM. Trimming took off 6 bases at V and 3 bases at J, with 11 bases between the two ends. The length of the CDR3 is 14 residues.

Comments on this clone: Other DNA sequences in the same sample also yield this CDR3. This chain links TRBV9 with TRBJ2-7; TRBD1 might be the D (6 bases). V was trimmed by 2 bases and J by 3 bases, leaving 9 bases between them. This CDR3 spans 13 amino acids. Germline CDR1 SGDLS, CDR2 YYNGEE. The chain's CDR3 is CASSVGDNYEQYF. The CDR3 coding sequence is TGTGCCAGCAGCGTTGGGGACAACTACGAGCAGTACTTC. Full variable domain (outside the CDR3, taken from reference TRBV9 and TRBJ2-7): DSGVTQTPKHLITATGQRVTLRCSPRSGDLSVYWYQQSLDQGLQFLIQYYNGEERAKGNILERFSAQQFPDLHSELNLSSLELGDSALYFCASSVGDNYEQYFGPGTRLTVT.

This rearrangement joins TRBV19 to TRBJ2-1; 12 bases fit TRBD2. The germline CDR1 and CDR2 sequences are LNHDA and SQIVND (reference sequence). V shed 5 bases, J shed 5 bases, and the junction held 4 bases outside the gene matches. This CDR3 is 15 amino acids long. The CDR3 DNA reads TGTGCCAGTAGTGTCTGGACTAGCGGGGACAATGAGCAGTTCTTC. Translating gives CASSVWTSGDNEQFF.

The CDR3 protein is CASSLSRGPNTEAFF. Written as DNA, the CDR3 is TGTGCCAGCAGTCTCTCCAGGGGACCGAACACTGAAGCTTTCTTT. The chain recombines TRBV27 with TRBJ1-1; D possibly corresponds to TRBD1 (6 bases). The CDR3 contains 15 residues. Trimming left V 5 bases short and J 1 base short, with 14 bases between. Germline lookup yields CDR1 MNHEY and CDR2 SMNVEV (reference sequence).

The chain is built from TRBV4-1 and TRBJ1-6; 8 nucleotides match TRBD1. Germline CDR1 reads MGHRA; CDR2 reads YSYEKL. The CDR3 has 17 residues. With V trimmed by 2 bases and J by 6 bases, 9 bases remained unmatched. The CDR3 DNA reads as TGCGCCAGCAGCCAAACTGGGGGACAGGAGCCTAATTCACCCCTCCACTTT. Translating it yields CASSQTGGQEPNSPLHF.

This rearrangement joins TRBV4-2 to TRBJ2-1; the match to TRBD2 covers 7 bases. Trimming at V came to 0 bases and at J to 7 bases, leaving 9 bases not matched to a gene. CDR3 length equals 16 residues. Germline V gene data show CDR1 as LGHNA and CDR2 as YNFKEQ. CDR3 region: CASSQDRGLAVNEQFF. The DNA for the CDR3 is TGTGCCAGCAGCCAAGATCGGGGTCTAGCGGTTAATGAGCAGTTCTTC.

About this clone itself: An end of the junction does not agree with germline; a read error may underlie this. The chain has TRBV10-3 and TRBJ1-1; D not certain. CDR1 and CDR2 from the germline V gene are ENHRY and SYGVKD. This CDR3 contains 11 residues. CDR3 bases: TGTGCCTTGAGGGTAAACAATGAAGCTTTCTTT. Its translation is CALRVNNEAFF.

The chain recombines TRBV7-9 with TRBJ1-5; D ambiguous. The V gene's germline CDR1 is SEHNR and CDR2 FQNEAQ (reference sequence). The CDR3 runs 14 residues. Trimming shortened V by 5 bases and J by 7 bases, and 15 bases separated the two germline ends. The chain's CDR3 is CASSPSGFNQPQHF. The CDR3, as DNA: TGTGCCAGCAGCCCGTCGGGGTTCAACCAGCCCCAGCATTTT.